A single sample gave rise to the 24 T cell receptor beta chains below, sequenced in a study of tumor-infiltrating lymphocytes in localized non-small cell lung cancer. Assay used: immunoSEQ multiplex PCR; TCRdb lists only in-frame clones, some missing. The sample has under 25,000 clones; roughly three fifths are singletons. The sample taken for sequencing was lung tumor tissue. The receptors stem from a human donor with non-small cell lung cancer.

The CDR3 sequence is CASSLRDPLSNIQYF. The DNA of the CDR3 is TGCGCCAGCAGCTTGCGGGACCCCTTGTCGAACATTCAGTACTTC. The chain joins TRBV5-1 to TRBJ2-4; possibly TRBD1 or TRBD2 for D (5 bases each). This CDR3 has 15 amino acids. Germline V gene lookup returns CDR1 SGHRS and CDR2 YFSETQ. Trimming left V 1 base short and J 7 bases short, with 15 bases between.

The chain joins TRBV11-3 to TRBJ2-5, with D perhaps TRBD2 (5 bases). V gave up 3 bases and J gave up 5 bases, with 10 bases separating them. Germline-derived CDR1 and CDR2 are SGHNT and YENEEA. The CDR3 spans 13 residues. The CDR3 loop is CASSFTRGETQYF. The CDR3 DNA reads TGTGCCAGCAGCTTTACACGCGGGGAGACCCAGTACTTC.

J is TRBJ1-1 and V is TRBV9, with 9 bases identical to TRBD1. The germline CDR1 and CDR2 sequences are SGDLS and YYNGEE. The length of the CDR3 is 16 residues. With V trimmed by 1 base and J by 1 base, 5 bases remained unmatched. The CDR3 DNA is TGTGCCAGCAGCGTAACCGGGACAGGGTCGAACACTGAAGCTTTCTTT. It codes for CASSVTGTGSNTEAFF.

By share of the sample, this clone is medium-sized. This chain joins TRBV19 and TRBJ2-7, with no clear D. Germline lookup yields CDR1 LNHDA and CDR2 SQIVND (reference sequence). Trimming took 5 bases from V and 4 from J, leaving 12 bases between them. The CDR3 extends over 13 amino acids. Written as DNA, the CDR3 is TGTGCCAGTAGTTTCAGGCTCGGGTACGAGCAGTACTTC. Translating gives CASSFRLGYEQYF.

This clone was observed a single time. The chain links TRBV11-3 to TRBJ2-1; the D is unclear. The germline V gene has CDR1 SGHNT and CDR2 YENEEA. V was clipped by 5 bases and J by 5 bases, with 13 bases between them. The CDR3 has 14 residues. CDR3 in DNA: TGTGCCAGCAGCCCAGAGGCCTATAACAATGAGCAGTTCTTC. It yields the protein CASSPEAYNNEQFF. The variable domain in full, completed from reference TRBV11-3 and TRBJ2-1, reads EAGVVQSPRYKIIEKKQPVAFWCNPISGHNTLYWYLQNLGQGPELLIRYENEEAVDDSQLPKDRFSAERLKGVDSTLKIQPAELGDSAVYLCASSPEAYNNEQFFGPGTRLTVL.

By share, this clone counts as medium-sized. J is TRBJ1-1 and V is TRBV28; D unresolved. This CDR3 is built from 13 residues. Germline lookup yields CDR1 MDHEN and CDR2 SYDVKM. Trimming cost V 10 bases and J 4 bases, with 16 bases left between them. The CDR3 is CATNWGLGTEAFF. DNA for the CDR3: TGTGCCACCAACTGGGGATTGGGCACTGAAGCTTTCTTT. The complete variable domain, with remaining parts taken from reference TRBV28 and TRBJ1-1, reads DVKVTQSSRYLVKRTGEKVFLECVQDMDHENMFWYRQDPGLGLRLIYFSYDVKMKEKGDIPEGYSVSREKKERFSLILESASTNQTSMYLCATNWGLGTEAFFGQGTRLTVV.

The V and J genes are TRBV6-1 and TRBJ2-7; the D is unclear. V was pared by 6 bases and J by 1 base, with 16 bases between. Germline values: CDR1 MNHNS, CDR2 SASEGT. This CDR3 contains 15 residues. The CDR3 DNA reads TGTGCCAGCAGATCGCAGGCGGTTACTTCCTACGAGCAGTACTTC. Its protein is CASRSQAVTSYEQYF.

The rearrangement links TRBV5-4 to TRBJ2-7, with 7 nucleotides matching TRBD2. In germline, CDR1 is SGHNT, CDR2 YYREEE (reference sequence). V was clipped by 3 bases and J by 2 bases; unmatched bases: 2. The CDR3 loop spans 13 amino acids. This chain's CDR3 is CASSSGTTYEQYF. Written as DNA, the CDR3 is TGTGCCAGCAGCTCCGGGACTACCTACGAGCAGTACTTC.

CDR3 DNA: TGTGCCAGCAGTTACTCGACAGGGTTTGGATTCTATGGCTACACCTTC. It specifies CASSYSTGFGFYGYTF. V gene TRBV6-5 combines with J gene TRBJ1-2; 7 bases align to TRBD1. V dropped 0 bases and J dropped 4; count of bases not matched to a gene: 8. This CDR3 is 16 amino acids long. Germline V gene data show CDR1 as MNHEY and CDR2 as SVGAGI.

This chain joins TRBV6-6 and TRBJ2-3, with 7 nucleotides matching TRBD2. V dropped 2 bases and J dropped 5; count of bases not matched to a gene: 10. The CDR3 runs to 16 residues. Germline loops: CDR1 MNHNY, CDR2 SVGAGI (reference sequence). CDR3 nucleotides: TGTGCCAGCAGTTACCGTGGCGGGAGACGGGTAGATACGCAGTATTTT. Its protein product is CASSYRGGRRVDTQYF.

For this clone: No conserved phenylalanine or tryptophan is present at the end of the CDR3, so a read error is the likely explanation. The J gene is TRBJ1-1, the V gene TRBV6-1; a weak D match, TRBD1 (6 bases). With 2 bases removed from V and 4 bases from J, the gap between germline ends came to 8 bases. CDR3 length: 13 residues. Germline loops: CDR1 MNHNS, CDR2 SASEGT. CDR3 residues: CASSENRVTEAFL. The CDR3 DNA follows: TGTGCCAGCAGTGAAAACAGGGTCACTGAAGCTTTCCTT.

The CDR3 DNA reads as TGTGCCAGCACGGGACAGGGTAACACTGAAGCTTTCTTT. It translates to CASTGQGNTEAFF. The J gene is TRBJ1-1, the V gene TRBV5-4; 9 bases line up with TRBD1. The CDR3 runs 13 residues. CDR1 is SGHNT and CDR2 is YYREEE in the germline V gene (reference sequence). With 6 bases clipped from V and 2 bases from J, the junction kept 2 bases outside the gene matches.

V usage is TRBV18 and J usage is TRBJ1-2, with 7 bases aligning to TRBD1. This CDR3 is built from 17 residues. The ends lost 1 base at V and 5 bases at J; junction bases unmatched: 13. CDR1 KGHSH and CDR2 LQKENI come from the germline V gene. In DNA, the CDR3 is TGTGCCAGCTCACCACAGATCGGGGCAGGGGGATCATATGGCTACACCTTC. Protein sequence: CASSPQIGAGGSYGYTF.

This chain links TRBV5-4 with TRBJ2-7, with D tentatively TRBD1 or TRBD2 (5 bases each). The V end lost 4 bases, the J end lost 3 bases, and 17 bases lay between the germline ends. The CDR3 extends over 15 amino acids. Germline values: CDR1 SGHNT, CDR2 YYREEE (reference sequence). The CDR3 DNA reads as TGTGCCAGCAGCGCCGGGACGGACTCCTTCTACGAGCAGTACTTC. It yields the protein CASSAGTDSFYEQYF.

This chain joins TRBV5-1 and TRBJ2-3; no firm D call. The length of the CDR3 is 13 residues. Trimming shortened V by 0 bases and J by 4 bases, and 6 bases separated the two germline ends. CDR1 and CDR2 (germline): SGHRS, YFSETQ. CDR3 region: CASSLVQSDTQYF. As DNA, the CDR3 is TGCGCCAGCAGCTTGGTCCAGTCAGATACGCAGTATTTT.

This clone was counted a few times. This rearrangement joins TRBV9 to TRBJ2-1; the match to TRBD1 covers 7 bases. The CDR3 is made up of 14 amino acids. The trim removed 4 bases at V and 5 bases at J, leaving 6 bases unmatched. Germline V CDR1 and CDR2: SGDLS, YYNGEE. The CDR3 DNA sequence: TGTGCCAGCAGCACCCGGACAGGCAACAATGAGCAGTTCTTC. Protein product: CASSTRTGNNEQFF.

This rearrangement joins TRBV6-5 to TRBJ1-5; 7 nucleotides align to TRBD1. Losses at the gene ends were 5 bases for V and 0 bases for J; bases not matched to a gene: 4. Per the germline V gene, CDR1 is MNHEY and CDR2 is SVGAGI. The CDR3 length is 15 residues. The CDR3 region is CASSKTGFSNQPQHF. The CDR3 DNA is TGTGCCAGCAGTAAGACAGGGTTTAGCAATCAGCCCCAGCATTTT.

V is TRBV5-1 and J is TRBJ1-2, with D tentatively TRBD1 (5 bases). The CDR3 covers 13 residues. CDR1 is SGHRS and CDR2 is YFSETQ in the germline V gene. V was cut by 4 bases and J by 0 bases, with 7 bases left in between. The CDR3: CASSMTANYGYTF. The CDR3 bases are TGCGCCAGCAGCATGACAGCTAACTATGGCTACACCTTC.

The genes are TRBV7-9 and TRBJ1-4; no reliable D call. V dropped 2 bases and J dropped 6 bases, with 7 bases sitting between them. The CDR3 totals 13 residues. Germline CDR1 is SEHNR and CDR2 is FQNEAQ (reference sequence). The CDR3 loop is CASSLWGDEKLFF. The CDR3 DNA follows: TGTGCCAGCAGCTTATGGGGAGATGAAAAACTGTTTTTT.

The chain carries TRBV5-1 and TRBJ2-7; D gene ambiguous. Trimming removed 0 bases from V and 3 bases from J, with 10 bases in between. This CDR3 spans 14 amino acids. Germline V lookup: CDR1 SGHRS, CDR2 YFSETQ. The CDR3 loop reads CASSLDSYDYEQYF. CDR3 bases: TGCGCCAGCAGCTTGGACAGTTACGACTACGAGCAGTACTTC.

There are a few counts of this clone. V gene TRBV27 combines with J gene TRBJ1-5; D perhaps matches TRBD1 (6 bases). This CDR3 is 14 amino acids long. Between the trimmed V and J ends, which lost 8 bases and 5 bases, there was a span of 16 bases. Germline V lookup: CDR1 MNHEY, CDR2 SMNVEV (reference sequence). The CDR3 bases are TGTGCCAGCGGCCAGGGCAGGGGAGATCAGCCCCAGCATTTT. Translated, it gives CASGQGRGDQPQHF.

CDR3: CASSRGQGSLNYGYTF. CDR3 DNA sequence: TGTGCCAGCAGTCGTGGACAGGGTTCCCTGAACTATGGCTACACCTTC. The V and J genes are TRBV9 and TRBJ1-2; 8 nucleotides match TRBD1. The germline V gene has CDR1 SGDLS and CDR2 YYNGEE. V lost 5 bases, J lost 2 bases, and 11 bases stayed unmatched. This CDR3 has 16 residues.

This clone has a single count. The rearrangement uses TRBV6-1 and TRBJ2-5, with TRBD1 matching over 9 bases. This CDR3 is 15 amino acids long. V trimming: 6 bases; J trimming: 2 bases; junction bases outside the gene matches: 7. Germline V gives CDR1 MNHNS, CDR2 SASEGT. The CDR3 reads CASSVMGQGQETQYF. In nucleotides, the CDR3 is TGTGCCAGCAGCGTCATGGGACAGGGTCAAGAGACCCAGTACTTC.

This clone was seen more than once but under ten times. V is TRBV19 and J is TRBJ2-2; D not resolved. The CDR3 has 15 amino acids. The V end was cut by 0 bases, the J end by 1 base, with 6 bases between. CDR1 and CDR2 (germline): LNHDA, SQIVND (reference sequence). CDR3 loop: CASSIEWLNTGELFF. CDR3 nucleotides: TGTGCCAGTAGTATAGAATGGTTGAACACCGGGGAGCTGTTTTTT.